This T cell receptor beta chain was sequenced during a study of T cells after posttransplantation cyclophosphamide (dated by TCRdb to the mid-2010s). For the study in its entirety: The study tracked T cell repertoire reconstitution by TRB sequencing after myeloablative bone marrow transplantation using posttransplantation cyclophosphamide as GVHD prophylaxis. Antigen receptor sequencing covered samples from 30 to 45 PTCy-treated patients and approximately 15 of their related bone marrow donors. TRB sequencing was performed on blood from all 35 or so PTCy patients with 1-year posttransplant specimens. TRB sequencing was also done on up to about 3 additional blood samples from 2 to 5.2 years after transplant in 3 patients, and on pretransplant blood from 4 patients. Because TRA and TRB clonality correlated tightly in 9 samples, the subsequent TCR analyses were limited to TRB only. Public TRB sequences were searched against a database of over 3,000 sequences associated with responses to pathogens, tumor antigens, self-antigens and alloantigens.

TRB sequencing was run on genomic DNA with either the immunoSEQ assay at survey resolution or the hsTCRB kit. Per the original workflow: The immunoSEQ software handled the initial read processing, while the LymphoSeq R package was used for the repertoire analyses. Clonality was calculated as 1 minus normalized Shannon entropy, and the Gini coefficient was also calculated for each TRB dataset. To infer phenotypes in unsorted samples, TRB sequences from sorted subsets of the recipient or donor were mapped onto unsorted samples from the same recipient. The clones in this table, taken by TCRdb from immuneACCESS, are in-frame only. Not every clone is retained; where verified, under half of the shortfall comes from an unresolved V gene, and the cause of the rest is unknown. D and trimming were read from the DNA, whereas the V and J calls and clone size are those reported in that table. The sample table holds 10,000 to 13,000 clones, of which approximately 95% were seen once. The ten biggest clones cover over 0.25% of the sample.

The paper's findings and limits, for the study overall: Across 40 to 55 patients, TRB clonality was highly associated with recipient CMV seropositivity and CMV reactivation, and PTCy diversity was similar to diversity in CNI/methotrexate controls. The TRB repertoires of T cells infiltrating skin or the GI tract showed only limited overlap with the TRB repertoires found in blood. Donor-recipient similarity was low at 1-2 months but increased during the first year, and donor CD8+ memory clones often dominated later blood repertoires.

Peripheral blood samples were provided by related bone marrow donors on the day of marrow donation. To count as naive, T cells had to be viable CD3+CD4+ or CD3+CD8+ cells with a CCR7+CD45RA+CD45RO-CD95-CD27+CD28+ profile. Mononuclear cells from peripheral blood and bone marrow were separated by Ficoll-Hypaque density centrifugation and then cryopreserved. FACS on a FACSAria II was used to sort CD4+ and CD8+ T cells, including the naive and memory subsets. About this clone itself: Its antigen is still unknown. No per-base quality is available; no much larger clone lies one base away.

The CDR3, cysteine through phenylalanine, is 18 amino acids long. The only DNA kept is the CDR3, 54 bases in frame from the first base. The germline V gene provides CDR1 SGHRS and CDR2 YFSETQ. Unmatched junction bases come to 13, with V trimmed by 2 bases and J by 0 bases. The TCR sequence derives from a man aged 25-45 years in good health and a related stem cell transplant donor. The V and J genes are TRBV5-1 and TRBJ1-1; the central 7 bases match TRBD1. The sample comprised naive CD8+ T cells sorted from PBMCs. Here the CDR3 is given as CASSLAWTGDILNTEAFF. The DNA sequence is as follows: TGCGCCAGCAGCTTAGCCTGGACAGGCGATATACTGAACACTGAAGCTTTCTTT.